This TCR beta chain emerged from a study of cytomegalovirus exposure and HLA in healthy donors. Details on this clone: The antigen is not known.

PCR amplification relied on 60 Vbeta primers (plus 13 Jbeta primers). Produced via immunoSEQ multiplex PCR; TCRdb's table is partial and in-frame only. The sample records 150,000 to 200,000 clones, 77% being singletons. Study-wide results and limits: When presence/absence was analysed, sequencing depth was taken to be roughly uniform across donors. Specificity for CMV antigens was confirmed in vitro for a few of the CMV-associated chains.

The sequence came from a young man in good health and CMV-seronegative. Sequenced: PBMCs.

The CDR3 loop reads CASRAGDSSYEQYF. In nucleotides, the CDR3 is TGTGCCAGCAGAGCCGGGGACAGCTCCTACGAGCAGTACTTC. The V and J genes are TRBV7-9 and TRBJ2-7; 7 bases align to TRBD1. The germline gives CDR1 SEHNR, CDR2 FQNEAQ (reference sequence). V lost 6 bases and J lost 0; bases outside the gene matches: 5. The CDR3 runs to 14 residues.